This section outlines one T cell receptor (beta chain) sequence together with its context. Naive CD8 populations comprised CD45RO-negative cells positively selected for CCR7, excluding terminally differentiated effector memory CD45RA+ cells. The CDR3 runs 13 residues. Trimming removed 1 base at V and 7 bases at J, with 11 bases between. Germline V gives CDR1 SGHVS, CDR2 FNYEAQ. This entry is derived from a study of shared clonotypes between healthy human individuals. Data came from immunoSEQ multiplex PCR; TCRdb stores just in-frame clones and leaves some out. The data contain around 2,100,000 clones, approximately 94% of them seen just once; the ten biggest clones take up more than 0.9%.

Specimen: naive CD8+ T cells sorted from blood. The sequence was obtained from a man younger than 30 in good health. The chain has TRBV7-6 and TRBJ2-7; D is possibly TRBD1 (5 bases). CDR3 sequence: CASSLDPAGEQYF. The CDR3 region has the DNA TGTGCCAGCAGCTTAGACCCTGCAGGGGAGCAGTACTTC.